This passage covers 20 T cell receptor beta chains from one sample sequenced in a study of T-cell memory formation after mild COVID-19. Each CDR3 protein is one row after TCRdb ran MiXCR on the 5' RACE reads. The sample holds 500,000 to 600,000 distinct CDR3 sequences, more than 15% seen once. The sample taken for sequencing was PBMCs or a T cell subset sorted from them (not recorded which). The receptors shown here come from an adult woman who had mild COVID-19 (a few samples of this study predate the infection). Cell type and time point are not known.

Ten or more counts support this clonotype. V usage is TRBV24-1 and J usage is TRBJ2-1; a weak D match, TRBD2 (6 bases). Germline assignment: CDR1 KGHDR and CDR2 SFDVKD. V was trimmed by 3 bases and J by 6 bases, leaving 8 bases between them. The CDR3 is 13 residues long. The CDR3 bases are TGTGCCACCAGTGATGCCGGGGGCAATGAGCAGTTCTTC. Protein sequence: CATSDAGGNEQFF.

The rearrangement uses TRBV5-6 and TRBJ1-5; 10 bases fit TRBD1. V was pared by 5 bases and J by 6 bases, with 8 bases of the junction left unmatched. The germline gives CDR1 SGHDT, CDR2 YYEEEE. This CDR3 comprises 15 residues. CDR3 in DNA: TGTGCCAGCAGTCCCGGGACAGGGGTTACTCAGCCCCAGCATTTT. Amino acid sequence: CASSPGTGVTQPQHF. The whole variable domain, remainder taken from reference TRBV5-6 and TRBJ1-5, is DAGVTQSPTHLIKTRGQQVTLRCSPKSGHDTVSWYQQALGQGPQFIFQYYEEEERQRGNFPDRFSGHQFPNYSSELNVNALLLGDSALYLCASSPGTGVTQPQHFGDGTRLSIL.

This clonotype was counted only a few times. The chain joins TRBV5-1 to TRBJ1-2; maybe TRBD1 (5 bases). This CDR3 contains 13 residues. V lost 5 bases to trimming and J lost 4 bases, with 12 bases between them. Per the germline V gene, CDR1 is SGHRS and CDR2 is YFSETQ. The CDR3 coding sequence is TGCGCCAGCAGACAGGTAGTGTCCTATGGCTACACCTTC. Translated, it gives CASRQVVSYGYTF.

This sequence joins TRBV3-1 and TRBJ2-3; D not certain. Germline V gene data show CDR1 as LGHDT and CDR2 as YNNKEL (reference sequence). This CDR3 comprises 16 residues. V was cut by 5 bases and J by 3 bases, with 18 bases left in between. The CDR3 loop is CASSESALLGTDTQYF. As DNA, the CDR3 is TGTGCCAGCAGCGAGAGCGCCCTCCTAGGGACAGATACGCAGTATTTT.

V and J are TRBV3-1 and TRBJ2-5; D is ambiguous. The CDR3 runs 12 residues. V shed 4 bases and J shed 5 bases, with 8 bases lying between them. Germline values: CDR1 LGHDT, CDR2 YNNKEL (reference sequence). CDR3 sequence reads: CASSLRKETQYF. CDR3 nucleotides: TGTGCCAGCAGCCTAAGGAAGGAGACCCAGTACTTC.

The genes are TRBV12-3 or TRBV12-4 and TRBJ2-1; 10 nucleotides align to TRBD1. This CDR3 spans 17 amino acids. The V segment lost 5 bases and the J segment 7 bases; nucleotides outside the gene matches: 14. Here the CDR3 DNA reads TGTGCCAGCAGTCACCAACTCGCGGGACAGGGGATAAATGAGCAGTTCTTC. Translating it yields CASSHQLAGQGINEQFF.

This clonotype has more than one count but fewer than ten. The rearrangement joins TRBV7-8 to TRBJ1-1; D unresolved. The CDR3 sequence is 13 residues long. Per the germline V gene, CDR1 is SGHVS and CDR2 is FQNEAQ. V gave up 3 bases and J gave up 1 base, with 6 bases separating them. The CDR3 here is CASSFAENTEAFF. The CDR3 region has the DNA TGTGCCAGCAGCTTCGCAGAGAACACTGAAGCTTTCTTT.

This clonotype has more than one count but fewer than ten. For the CDR3, the DNA is TGCGCCAGCAGCTTGATAGGGACTAGCGAGCTCAGCGAGCAGTACTTC. It codes for CASSLIGTSELSEQYF. The J gene is TRBJ2-7, the V gene TRBV5-1, with 10 positions matching TRBD2. Losses at the gene ends were 1 base for V and 6 bases for J; bases not matched to a gene: 10. CDR3 length: 16 amino acids. Germline CDR1 is SGHRS and CDR2 is YFSETQ.

A few counts support this clonotype. The V gene is TRBV30, the J gene TRBJ2-3; TRBD2 is a possible D gene (6 bases). This CDR3 contains 14 residues. The V gene's germline CDR1 is GTSNPN and CDR2 SVGIG (reference sequence). The V end was cut by 2 bases, the J end by 2 bases, with 11 bases between. CDR3 nucleotides: TGTGCCTGGAGTAGTACTAGCCTCACAGATACGCAGTATTTT. Its translation is CAWSSTSLTDTQYF.

The genes are TRBV12-3 or TRBV12-4 and TRBJ1-2; D unresolved. CDR3 length: 14 residues. V was cut by 3 bases and J by 5 bases, with 13 bases left in between. The CDR3 here is CASSFSGEPYGYTF. CDR3 coding DNA: TGTGCCAGCAGTTTCTCTGGAGAACCTTATGGCTACACCTTC.

This clonotype was recorded a few times. The CDR3 sequence: CASSLEGTGVYNEQFF. CDR3 nucleotide sequence: TGCGCCAGCAGCTTGGAAGGGACAGGGGTCTACAATGAGCAGTTCTTC. The chain combines TRBV5-1 with TRBJ2-1, with 10 bases lining up with TRBD1. CDR3 length: 16 amino acids. Germline CDR1 is SGHRS and CDR2 is YFSETQ. V gave up 0 bases and J gave up 3 bases; unmatched junction bases: 3.

This clonotype was seen a handful of times. The V and J genes are TRBV5-5 and TRBJ2-7; D not resolved. The germline V gene encodes CDR1 SGHKS and CDR2 YYEKEE (reference sequence). The length of the CDR3 is 14 residues. V gave up 1 base and J gave up 6 bases, with 14 bases separating them. The CDR3 region has the DNA TGTGCCAGCAGCTTGAAGTTACTTCTCGGCGAGCAGTACTTC. This gives the protein CASSLKLLLGEQYF.

The V call is TRBV20-1, the J call TRBJ1-4, with D tentatively TRBD1 (6 bases). The CDR3 is 14 residues long. The V and J ends lost 0 bases and 14 bases respectively, with 19 bases between them. CDR1 and CDR2 from the germline V gene are DFQATT and SNEGSKA (reference sequence). CDR3 DNA: TGCAGTGCTAGAGATCTCGGGGCCCAGGGGCCTCTGTTTTTT. Residues: CSARDLGAQGPLFF.

The genes are TRBV12-3 or TRBV12-4 and TRBJ1-1; D is uncertain. The CDR3 has 13 amino acids. V lost 1 base and J lost 6, with 9 bases in between. The CDR3 DNA is TGTGCCAGCAGTTTAGGGCGGATGGCTGAAGCTTTCTTT. Protein sequence: CASSLGRMAEAFF.

The sample holds a few counts of this clonotype. This chain joins TRBV12-5 and TRBJ1-1; no clear D gene. CDR1 and CDR2 (germline): LGHNT, FRNRAP. The CDR3 has 12 amino acids. V shed 7 bases and J shed 4 bases, with 10 bases lying between them. CDR3 amino acids: CASARGGTEAFF. CDR3 in DNA: TGTGCTAGTGCCCGGGGAGGCACTGAAGCTTTCTTT.

This clonotype was detected a few times. The chain joins TRBV20-1 to TRBJ2-7, with no clear D. Germline-derived CDR1 and CDR2 are DFQATT and SNEGSKA (reference sequence). The CDR3 runs to 15 residues. V was shortened by 1 base and J by 1 base, with 14 bases between the two germline ends. The CDR3 DNA reads TGCAGTGCTAGAGTCCAACCATACTTATCCTACGAGCAGTACTTC. Translation: CSARVQPYLSYEQYF.

This chain joins TRBV29-1 and TRBJ1-1, with 10 positions matching TRBD1. The CDR3 runs 14 residues. Per germline, CDR1 SQVTM and CDR2 ANQGSEA. With V trimmed by 8 bases and J by 1 base, 7 bases remained unmatched. CDR3: CSSRTGGKNTEAFF. CDR3 DNA sequence: TGCAGCTCCCGGACAGGGGGGAAGAACACTGAAGCTTTCTTT.

This sequence joins TRBV12-3 or TRBV12-4 and TRBJ2-3, with 7 bases matching TRBD1. Trimming at V came to 6 bases and at J to 0 bases, leaving 6 bases not matched to a gene. This CDR3 is built from 15 residues. The CDR3 coding sequence is TGTGCCAGCAGCAGGCAGGGACAGAGCACAGATACGCAGTATTTT. It yields the protein CASSRQGQSTDTQYF.

A few counts support this clonotype. The genes are TRBV12-3 or TRBV12-4 and TRBJ1-4; 7 bases are shared with TRBD1. The CDR3 contains 15 residues. The junction had 4 bases not matched to a gene; V was cut back by 6 bases and J by 0 bases. The CDR3 bases are TGTGCCAGCAGGACAGGGCTTGCAACTAATGAAAAACTGTTTTTT. Translating it yields CASRTGLATNEKLFF.

This clonotype was observed a few times. The chain uses TRBV5-1 and TRBJ2-3; TRBD1 aligns across 9 bases. Germline V CDR1 and CDR2: SGHRS, YFSETQ. V trimming: 3 bases; J trimming: 0 bases; junction bases outside the gene matches: 2. CDR3 size: 15 residues. Here the CDR3 reads CASSWDRASTDTQYF. Written as DNA, the CDR3 is TGCGCCAGCAGCTGGGACAGGGCTAGCACAGATACGCAGTATTTT.